This T cell receptor (beta chain) comes out of a study of T cells after yellow fever vaccination. For the study at large: Fractions containing few cells were prepared with SMART-Seq v4 Ultra Low Input.

Worth noting for this clonotype: Its antigen is not known.

Template-switching 5'RACE yielded the TCR cDNA; a universal primer site and UMIs were added in the process. MiXCR, applied by TCRdb to the 5' RACE reads, yields one record per CDR3 protein. The sample holds about 400,000 distinct CDR3 sequences, 11% seen once. General observations from the study: The secondary response peaked faster, at day 5 versus 15, but was weaker.

The receptor was isolated from a man aged 18 to 29 who received the YFV17D yellow fever vaccine. Sample: PBMCs, taken on the day of the first yellow fever vaccination.

CDR3 in amino acids: CASSLYDGGLKTEAFF. Here the CDR3 DNA reads TGTGCCAGCAGCTTGTATGACGGGGGTCTAAAGACTGAAGCTTTCTTT. The genes are TRBV5-6 and TRBJ1-1; possibly TRBD1 for D (5 bases). The CDR3 has 16 amino acids. V lost 1 base to trimming and J lost 5 bases, with 18 bases between them. The germline V gene has CDR1 SGHDT and CDR2 YYEEEE.